The 15 T cell receptor beta chains given below trace back to one sample, sequenced in a study of cytomegalovirus exposure and HLA in healthy donors. 13 Jbeta primers and 60 Vbeta primers were used for the PCR. Assay used: immunoSEQ multiplex PCR; TCRdb lists only in-frame clones, some missing. The sample records some 130,000 clones, roughly 78% being singletons. Sequencing used PBMCs. These receptors were collected from a male donor in good health and CMV-seronegative.

The rearrangement uses TRBV27 and TRBJ2-3; D uncertain. Germline loops: CDR1 MNHEY, CDR2 SMNVEV (reference sequence). The CDR3 has 14 amino acids. V was trimmed by 3 bases and J by 3 bases, leaving 10 bases between them. In DNA form, the CDR3 reads TGTGCCAGCAGTTTCGTCCCTTTAACAGATACGCAGTATTTT. Translating it yields CASSFVPLTDTQYF.

The chain couples TRBV5-1 to TRBJ2-7, with TRBD1 identical over 9 bases. The CDR3 runs to 13 residues. CDR1 and CDR2 (germline): SGHRS, YFSETQ. Unmatched junction bases numbered 4, after V lost 4 bases and J lost 5 bases. In DNA form, the CDR3 reads TGCGCCAGCAGCATAGACAGGGGGAACGAGCAGTACTTC. Its protein product is CASSIDRGNEQYF.

Here the CDR3 reads CASSLPLAGTDTQYF. The DNA for the CDR3 is TGTGCCAGCAGCTTGCCCCTAGCGGGGACAGATACGCAGTATTTT. This chain joins TRBV5-6 and TRBJ2-3; 9 nucleotides agree with TRBD2. The germline CDR1 and CDR2 sequences are SGHDT and YYEEEE. Trimming cost V 1 base and J 3 bases; bases outside gene matches: 3. The CDR3 has 15 residues.

V usage is TRBV9 and J usage is TRBJ1-2, with D perhaps TRBD1 (5 bases). Looked up from germline, CDR1 is SGDLS and CDR2 is YYNGEE. V was pared by 3 bases and J by 8 bases, with 20 bases between. The CDR3 is 15 residues long. In DNA form, the CDR3 reads TGTGCCAGCAGCGGCAACCTCCAGGGCGATCTGGGCTACACCTTC. Translation: CASSGNLQGDLGYTF.

V is TRBV6-6 and J is TRBJ1-2, with D uncertain. The ends were cut back, 4 bases at V and 4 bases at J, with 10 bases in the middle. The CDR3 runs to 13 residues. CDR1 is MNHNY and CDR2 is SVGAGI in the germline V gene (reference sequence). The CDR3 reads CASSFRSSYGYTF. The CDR3 nucleotides are TGTGCCAGCAGTTTCCGGAGCAGCTATGGCTACACCTTC.

The chain has TRBV30 and TRBJ2-1; unclear D gene. V shed 2 bases and J shed 5 bases, with 7 bases lying between them. This CDR3 has 12 residues. Per the germline V gene, CDR1 is GTSNPN and CDR2 is SVGIG (reference sequence). CDR3 nucleotide sequence: TGTGCCTGGAGTCTGTTCCACAATGAGCAGTTCTTC. Encoded protein: CAWSLFHNEQFF.

V is TRBV9 and J is TRBJ1-1, with TRBD1 identical over 8 bases. Germline V lookup: CDR1 SGDLS, CDR2 YYNGEE. V dropped 3 bases and J dropped 3; count of bases not matched to a gene: 4. The CDR3 has 14 amino acids. In DNA, the CDR3 is TGTGCCAGCAGCGCCCGGACAGGGCACACTGAAGCTTTCTTT. It translates to CASSARTGHTEAFF.

V usage is TRBV6-5 and J usage is TRBJ2-7; maybe TRBD2 (6 bases). V was shortened by 2 bases and J by 0 bases, with 8 bases between the two germline ends. Germline V lookup: CDR1 MNHEY, CDR2 SVGAGI. The CDR3 has 14 residues. The CDR3 sequence: CASSYAGSSYEQYF. The CDR3 nucleotides read TGTGCCAGCAGTTACGCGGGGTCCTCCTACGAGCAGTACTTC.

The chain uses TRBV27 and TRBJ2-1, with D possibly matching TRBD1 (6 bases). This CDR3 spans 17 amino acids. Germline assignment: CDR1 MNHEY and CDR2 SMNVEV (reference sequence). V was clipped by 4 bases and J by 1 base, with 17 bases between them. This chain's CDR3 is CASSSTLQGRSYNEQFF. The CDR3 DNA sequence: TGTGCCAGCAGTTCAACTTTACAGGGACGATCCTACAATGAGCAGTTCTTC.

The chain employs TRBV6-5 and TRBJ2-2; D gene ambiguous. The CDR3 is 15 amino acids. V dropped 4 bases and J dropped 0 bases, with 9 bases sitting between them. The germline V gene encodes CDR1 MNHEY and CDR2 SVGAGI. The CDR3 DNA is TGTGCCAGCAGTTCGTGGCAGTCGAACACCGGGGAGCTGTTTTTT. Its translation: CASSSWQSNTGELFF.

The chain has TRBV19 and TRBJ2-2, with D unresolved. CDR1 is LNHDA, CDR2 SQIVND, per germline (reference sequence). CDR3 length equals 14 residues. The V and J ends lost 2 bases and 3 bases respectively, with 7 bases between them. The CDR3 sequence: CASSISEYTGELFF. CDR3 nucleotide sequence: TGTGCCAGTAGTATATCGGAGTACACCGGGGAGCTGTTTTTT.

This clone was seen a handful of times. The rearrangement uses TRBV10-3 and TRBJ1-4; D is ambiguous. V lost 3 bases and J 5 bases, leaving 16 bases between the germline ends. This CDR3 comprises 16 residues. From germline, CDR1 is ENHRY and CDR2 SYGVKD. DNA for the CDR3: TGTGCCATCAGTGACTTTGGATCCGGGAAGAATGAAAAACTGTTTTTT. Its translation: CAISDFGSGKNEKLFF.

The chain combines TRBV4-2 with TRBJ1-1; a possible D gene is TRBD1 (5 bases). The CDR3 has 15 residues. Trimming removed 0 bases from V and 11 bases from J, with 19 bases in between. The germline gives CDR1 LGHNA, CDR2 YNFKEQ. The CDR3 bases are TGTGCCAGCAGCCAAGAGGGGGGTGGGCTCGTTGGGGCTTTCTTT. It translates to CASSQEGGGLVGAFF.

The chain carries TRBV6-5 and TRBJ1-2, with 9 bases fitting TRBD1. Germline loops: CDR1 MNHEY, CDR2 SVGAGI. Germline trimming cut 8 bases from V and 6 bases from J; bases unmatched to any gene: 7. The CDR3 runs to 13 residues. The CDR3 is CASRPWTGDGYTF. The CDR3 DNA reads TGTGCCAGCCGTCCTTGGACAGGGGATGGCTACACCTTC.

The CDR3 region has the DNA TGTGCCAGCACCTCCGGGGACAGTTCGAATGAGCAGTTCTTC. Translating gives CASTSGDSSNEQFF. This chain links TRBV6-1 with TRBJ2-1; 7 nucleotides align to TRBD1. Germline loops: CDR1 MNHNS, CDR2 SASEGT. The CDR3 has 14 amino acids. V lost 7 bases, J lost 7 bases, and 10 bases stayed unmatched.